The 4 T cell receptor beta chains below were found in one sample sequenced in a study of blood T cell repertoires in COVID-19. The table came from immunoSEQ multiplex PCR; TCRdb's copy has only in-frame clones and leaves some out. The repertoire holds around 250,000 clones, with roughly nine tenths as singletons. The sample consisted of peripheral blood. Every receptor here comes from a man in his forties or fifties with active or convalescent COVID-19.

The V and J genes are TRBV3-1 (or the pseudogene TRBV3-2) and TRBJ1-2; possibly TRBD1 for D (6 bases). Per the germline V gene, CDR1 is LGHDT and CDR2 is YNNKEL (reference sequence). The CDR3 consists of 14 residues. V lost 0 bases and J 6 bases, leaving 11 bases between the germline ends. CDR3 region: CASSQEGGAHGYTF. CDR3 DNA sequence: TGTGCCAGCAGCCAAGAAGGGGGAGCACATGGCTACACCTTC.

The chain combines TRBV6-5 with TRBJ1-3; D is undetermined. From germline, CDR1 is MNHEY and CDR2 SVGAGI. This CDR3 is 12 amino acids long. The CDR3 sequence is CGSSSSGNTIYF. CDR3 DNA: TGTGGTTCTAGCAGCTCTGGAAACACCATATATTTT.

The J gene is TRBJ2-1, the V gene TRBV12-3 or TRBV12-4, with D uncertain. V dropped 3 bases and J dropped 5 bases, with 8 bases sitting between them. The CDR3 length is 13 residues. Here the CDR3 DNA reads TGTGCCAGCAGTTTTGGGCGACACAATGAGCAGTTCTTC. The encoded protein is CASSFGRHNEQFF.

The count of this clone is one. The rearrangement joins TRBV11-2 to TRBJ2-7, with D possibly being TRBD1 (6 bases). Germline CDR1 SGHAT, CDR2 FQNNGV. This CDR3 has 14 amino acids. V gave up 7 bases and J gave up 2 bases, with 15 bases separating them. The CDR3 reads CASNPTTGTYEQYF. The CDR3 bases are TGTGCCAGCAACCCAACGACAGGAACCTACGAGCAGTACTTC.